A selection of T cell receptor beta chains follows, all from one sample in a study of cytomegalovirus exposure and HLA in healthy donors. Libraries were prepared by immunoSEQ multiplex PCR; TCRdb keeps only in-frame clonotypes and omits some of them. The sample comprises about 150,000 clones, 75% to 85% of which are singletons, and roughly 6.8% rests with the top ten. The specimen was PBMCs. These receptors were taken from a man in his fifties in good health and CMV-seropositive. CDR3s include the opening cysteine and the closing phenylalanine or tryptophan. A D gene is named only where the DNA matches it firmly. Size is omitted from some rows. Given values are once, few, many or a class for expanded clones.

J gene	D gene	V gene	clone size	CDR3 protein	CDR3 DNA
TRBJ1-5	NA	TRBV2	NA	CASSRQKDSNQPQHF	TGTGCCAGCAGTCGACAGAAAGATAGCAATCAGCCCCAGCATTTT
TRBJ2-3	TRBD2	TRBV5-1	NA	CASSLPEFRLAGPATQYF	TGCGCCAGCAGCTTGCCGGAGTTTAGACTAGCGGGCCCCGCAACGCAGTATTTT
TRBJ1-1	NA	TRBV5-4	NA	CASSLAGEPNTEAFF	TGTGCCAGCAGCTTGGCCGGGGAACCGAACACTGAAGCTTTCTTT
TRBJ2-5	NA	TRBV7-9	NA	CASSLFGLETQYF	TGTGCCAGCAGCTTATTTGGGCTAGAGACCCAGTACTTC
TRBJ1-2	NA	TRBV5-1	NA	CASSIQTPNYGYTF	TGCGCCAGCAGCATTCAAACACCTAACTATGGCTACACCTTC
TRBJ1-2	NA	TRBV28	few	CASSRPPGEGGYTF	TGTGCCAGCAGTCGTCCCCCAGGGGAGGGAGGCTACACCTTC
TRBJ2-3	NA	TRBV5-1	NA	CASSLGQGNTDTQYF	TGCGCCAGCAGCTTGGGTCAGGGAAACACAGATACGCAGTATTTT
TRBJ2-3	NA	TRBV29-1	NA	CSVGAAPDTQYF	TGCAGCGTTGGGGCCGCCCCCGATACGCAGTATTTT
TRBJ1-2	NA	TRBV29-1	NA	CSVDLQGEKDYGYTF	TGCAGCGTTGATTTACAGGGTGAGAAGGACTATGGCTACACCTTC
TRBJ2-5	NA	TRBV5-6	few	CASSLAGVGETQYF	TGTGCCAGCAGCTTGGCCGGAGTTGGCGAGACCCAGTACTTC
TRBJ1-6	TRBD1	TRBV6-1	NA	CASRTGGSYNSPLHF	TGTGCCAGCAGGACAGGGGGGTCCTATAATTCACCCCTCCACTTT
TRBJ1-2	TRBD1	TRBV11-2	NA	CASSLGQGAWGYTF	TGTGCCAGCAGCCTAGGGCAGGGGGCGTGGGGCTACACCTTC
TRBJ1-1	TRBD1	TRBV6-5	once	CASSYRQGDTEAFF	TGTGCCAGCAGTTACCGGCAGGGGGACACTGAAGCTTTCTTT
TRBJ1-5	NA	TRBV19	once	CASSIPGVMGQPQHF	TGTGCCAGTAGTATACCGGGGGTGATGGGTCAGCCCCAGCATTTT
TRBJ2-7	TRBD2	TRBV5-8	NA	CASRPGLAHEQYF	TGTGCCAGCAGACCGGGACTAGCGCACGAGCAGTACTTC
TRBJ2-4	TRBD1	TRBV7-3	NA	CASSSGDRGTKNIQYF	TGTGCCAGCAGCTCGGGGGACAGGGGAACCAAAAACATTCAGTACTTC
TRBJ1-6	NA	TRBV5-1	once	CASSPGGVAGDSPLHF	TGCGCCAGCAGCCCCGGAGGGGTAGCCGGGGATTCACCCCTCCACTTT
TRBJ2-2	NA	TRBV29-1	NA	CSVDEGAGTGELFF	TGCAGCGTTGACGAGGGAGCGGGCACCGGGGAGCTGTTTTTT
TRBJ2-1	TRBD1	TRBV6-5	NA	CASSRTGFEQFF	TGTGCCAGCAGCCGGACAGGTTTTGAGCAGTTCTTC
TRBJ1-2	NA	TRBV29-1	few	CSVGERDSPWGGYTF	TGCAGCGTCGGCGAAAGGGACTCACCATGGGGGGGCTACACCTTC
TRBJ2-7	NA	TRBV11-1	NA	CASSPQGYEQYF	TGTGCCAGCAGCCCTCAGGGCTACGAGCAGTACTTC
TRBJ2-3	NA	TRBV11-3	NA	CASSQYGKSSDTQYF	TGTGCCAGCAGTCAGTACGGGAAAAGTTCAGATACGCAGTATTTT
TRBJ1-4	TRBD1	TRBV7-9	NA	CASSSPYSGTGDEKLFF	TGTGCCAGCAGCTCGCCCTACTCCGGGACAGGGGATGAAAAACTGTTTTTT
TRBJ2-1	TRBD2	TRBV10-3	NA	CASRLAGEGNEQFF	TGTGCCTCGCGACTAGCGGGAGAGGGCAATGAGCAGTTCTTC
TRBJ2-3	NA	TRBV21-1	NA	CASSKSGGGSTDTQYF	TGTGCCAGCAGCAAAAGCGGCGGGGGGAGCACAGATACGCAGTATTTT
TRBJ2-2	NA	TRBV11-3	NA	CASSLLNTGELFF	TGTGCCAGCAGCTTACTAAACACCGGGGAGCTGTTTTTT
TRBJ2-7	NA	TRBV6-1	NA	CASSEWGQGYSYEQYF	TGTGCCAGCAGTGAATGGGGCCAGGGTTACTCCTACGAGCAGTACTTC
TRBJ2-1	TRBD2	TRBV29-1	NA	CSVDWTSGINEQFF	TGCAGCGTTGATTGGACTAGCGGGATAAATGAGCAGTTCTTC
TRBJ2-4	NA	TRBV1	NA	CTSSQDAAAKNIQYF	TGCACCAGCAGCCAAGATGCGGCGGCCAAAAACATTCAGTACTTC
TRBJ1-2	NA	TRBV5-4	NA	CASSLAGGGLGYGYTF	TGTGCCAGCAGCTTGGCCGGCGGGGGCTTGGGCTATGGCTACACCTTC
TRBJ1-1	NA	TRBV6-1	NA	CASSAQDTEAFF	TGTGCCAGCAGCGCACAGGACACTGAAGCTTTCTTT
TRBJ2-1	TRBD2	TRBV5-1	NA	CASSLALAGGYNEQFF	TGCGCCAGCAGCTTGGCCTTAGCGGGAGGCTACAATGAGCAGTTCTTC
TRBJ1-1	NA	TRBV7-9	NA	CASSSHGGGTMNTEAFF	TGTGCCAGCAGCTCCCACGGGGGTGGTACTATGAACACTGAAGCTTTCTTT
TRBJ2-7	TRBD1	TRBV28	once	CASSMTGGHEQYF	TGTGCCAGCAGTATGACAGGGGGCCACGAGCAGTACTTC
TRBJ2-7	NA	TRBV23-1	NA	CASTDSGVHEQYF	TGCGCCAGCACCGACTCAGGGGTTCACGAGCAGTACTTC
TRBJ2-3	TRBD2	TRBV30	NA	CAWSLALPGLAGIDTQYF	TGTGCCTGGAGCCTGGCACTCCCCGGACTAGCGGGAATAGATACGCAGTATTTT
TRBJ2-1	NA	TRBV9	NA	CASSVASANEQFF	TGTGCCAGCAGCGTAGCCTCTGCGAATGAGCAGTTCTTC
TRBJ2-1	TRBD2	TRBV7-6	NA	CASSLDGRYNEQFF	TGTGCCAGCAGCTTAGACGGGAGGTACAATGAGCAGTTCTTC
TRBJ1-5	NA	TRBV6-6	few	CASAATSNQPQHF	TGTGCCAGCGCCGCTACCAGCAATCAGCCCCAGCATTTT
TRBJ2-7	NA	TRBV6-5	hyperexpanded	CASSYGDSSIYEQYF	TGTGCCAGCAGTTACGGTGACAGTTCAATCTACGAGCAGTACTTC
TRBJ2-5	NA	TRBV5-1	NA	CASSVNEETQYF	TGCGCCAGCAGCGTAAATGAAGAGACCCAGTACTTC
TRBJ2-7	NA	TRBV5-6	NA	CASSFYLTGNEQYF	TGTGCCAGCAGCTTTTATTTGACGGGGAATGAGCAGTACTTC
TRBJ1-2	NA	TRBV28	NA	CASSLTSRAYGYTF	TGTGCCAGCAGTTTAACAAGCAGGGCCTATGGCTACACCTTC
TRBJ1-5	NA	TRBV11-2	NA	CASSLLGAGQPQHF	TGTGCCAGCAGCTTACTGGGGGCGGGTCAGCCCCAGCATTTT
TRBJ1-2	TRBD1	TRBV18	few	CASSLTRPGTVYGYTF	TGTGCCAGCTCACTTACCCGACCCGGGACAGTCTATGGCTACACCTTC